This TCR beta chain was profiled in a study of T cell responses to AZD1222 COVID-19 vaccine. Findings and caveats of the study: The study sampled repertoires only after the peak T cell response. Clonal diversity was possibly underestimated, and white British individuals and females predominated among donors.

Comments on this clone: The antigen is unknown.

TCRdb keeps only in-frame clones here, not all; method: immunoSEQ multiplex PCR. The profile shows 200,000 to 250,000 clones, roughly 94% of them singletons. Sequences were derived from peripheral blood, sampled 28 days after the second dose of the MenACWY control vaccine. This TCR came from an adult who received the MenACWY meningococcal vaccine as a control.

The CDR3 loop reads CASSLAQFGLTSSYEQYF. The CDR3 DNA follows: TGTGCCAGCAGCTTAGCGCAGTTCGGACTGACTTCCTCCTACGAGCAGTACTTC. The chain joins TRBV7-9 to TRBJ2-7; TRBD2 is a possible D gene (5 bases). This CDR3 has 18 residues. The germline V and J ends were trimmed by 0 bases and 0 bases, with 18 bases remaining between them. Germline lookup yields CDR1 SEHNR and CDR2 FQNEAQ (reference sequence).